This TCR beta chain was sequenced in a study of T cell responses to AZD1222 COVID-19 vaccine. This clone has just a few counts. The method was immunoSEQ multiplex PCR; TCRdb's version includes in-frame clones alone and lacks a portion of them. There are roughly 130,000 clones in the sample; 75% to 95% occur only once, and roughly 2.8% lies in the top ten. From germline, CDR1 is MNHNS and CDR2 SASEGT. V lost 3 bases, J lost 8 bases, and 16 bases lay in between. The CDR3 length is 14 residues. This sequence originates from an adult in good health. The sample in question was peripheral blood, obtained on day 0 of AZD1222 vaccination. V gene TRBV6-1 combines with J gene TRBJ1-2; D is ambiguous. The CDR3 nucleotides read TGTGCCAGCAGTGATGAGGCATTTCTTTGGGGCTACACCTTC. It translates to CASSDEAFLWGYTF.